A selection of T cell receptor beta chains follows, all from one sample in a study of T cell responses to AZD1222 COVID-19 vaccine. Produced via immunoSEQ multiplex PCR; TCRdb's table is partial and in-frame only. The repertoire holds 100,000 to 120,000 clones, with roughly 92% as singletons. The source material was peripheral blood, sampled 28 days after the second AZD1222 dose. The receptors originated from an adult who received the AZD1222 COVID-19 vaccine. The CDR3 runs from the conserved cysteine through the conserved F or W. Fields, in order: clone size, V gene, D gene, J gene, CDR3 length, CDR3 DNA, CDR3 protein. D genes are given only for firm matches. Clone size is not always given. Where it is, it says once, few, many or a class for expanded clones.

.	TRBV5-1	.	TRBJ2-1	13	TGCGCCAGCAGCTTGGGGCGGAGCAATGAGCAGTTCTTC	CASSLGRSNEQFF
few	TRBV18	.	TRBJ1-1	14	TGTGCCAGCTCACCGACGAACCTGAACACTGAAGCTTTCTTT	CASSPTNLNTEAFF
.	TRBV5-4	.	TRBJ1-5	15	TGTGCCAGCAGTCCGAATCCGGACAACCATCAGCCCCAGCATTTT	CASSPNPDNHQPQHF
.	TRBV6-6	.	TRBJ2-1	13	TGTGCCAGCAGTTACTCTAACTACAATGAGCAGTTCTTC	CASSYSNYNEQFF
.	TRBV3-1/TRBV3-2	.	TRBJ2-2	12	TGTGCCAGCAGCTCCCCCTCCGGGGAGCTGTTTTTT	CASSSPSGELFF
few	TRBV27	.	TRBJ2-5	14	TGTGCCAGCAGTTGGGGGCCGGCTTCGGAGACCCAGTACTTC	CASSWGPASETQYF
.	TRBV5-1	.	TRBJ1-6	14	TGCGCCAGCAGCTTGGATCTATATAATTCACCCCTCCACTTT	CASSLDLYNSPLHF
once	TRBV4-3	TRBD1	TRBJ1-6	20	TGCGCCAGCAGCCAAAATGAGGACAGGGAGGTTAATGGTCCGATTTCACCCCTCCACTTT	CASSQNEDREVNGPISPLHF
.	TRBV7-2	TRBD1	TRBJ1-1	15	TGTGCCAGCAGCCTCGGGACAGGGTATGGTTCTGAAGCTTTCTTT	CASSLGTGYGSEAFF
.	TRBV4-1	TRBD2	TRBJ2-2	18	TGCGCCAGCAGCCAACGACTAGCGGGGGGGCCCGACACCGGGGAGCTGTTTTTT	CASSQRLAGGPDTGELFF
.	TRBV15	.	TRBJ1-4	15	TGTGCCACCAGCAGAGAAAGAGGCAGAGATGAAAAACTGTTTTTT	CATSRERGRDEKLFF
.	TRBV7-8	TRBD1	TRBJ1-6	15	TGTGCCAGCAGCGACTGGACAGGGCGGAATTCACCCCTCCACTTT	CASSDWTGRNSPLHF
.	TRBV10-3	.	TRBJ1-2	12	TGTGCCATCAGTGGTCCAGACTATGGCTACACCTTC	CAISGPDYGYTF
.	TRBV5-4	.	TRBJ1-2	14	TGTGCCAGCAGCTTGGACAGGGTGAACTATGGCTACACCTTC	CASSLDRVNYGYTF
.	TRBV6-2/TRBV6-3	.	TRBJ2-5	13	TGTGCCAGCAGTAGACGACCACAAGAGACCCAGTACTTC	CASSRRPQETQYF
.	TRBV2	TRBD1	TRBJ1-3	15	TGTGCCAGCAGTACGGGACAGTCCGCTGGAAACACCATATATTTT	CASSTGQSAGNTIYF
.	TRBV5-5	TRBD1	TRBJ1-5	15	TGTGCCAGCAGCCCACCTGGGACAGGGAATCAGCCCCAGCATTTT	CASSPPGTGNQPQHF
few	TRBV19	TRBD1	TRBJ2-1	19	TGTGCCAGTAGGCCCCCGGGGGACAGGGTGGTTCCGGGCGACAATGAGCAGTTCTTC	CASRPPGDRVVPGDNEQFF
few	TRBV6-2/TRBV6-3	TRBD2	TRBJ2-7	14	TGTGCCAGCAGTTTGGGGGGGGGACCCTACGAGCAGTACTTC	CASSLGGGPYEQYF
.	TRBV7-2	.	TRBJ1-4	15	TGTGCCAGCAGTTTAGCGGGGGGCAGTGTAGTAAAACTGTTTTTT	CASSLAGGSVVKLFF
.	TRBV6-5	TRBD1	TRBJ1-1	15	TGTGCCAGCAGTTACTCGAACAGGGGGCGAGGAGAAGCTTTCTTT	CASSYSNRGRGEAFF
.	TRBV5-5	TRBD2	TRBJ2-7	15	TGTGCCAGCAGCCCACCTAGCGGGGGGACCTACGAGCAGTACTTC	CASSPPSGGTYEQYF
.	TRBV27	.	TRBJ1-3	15	TGTGCCAGCAGGACGCGTGACCGCGCTGGAAACACCATATATTTT	CASRTRDRAGNTIYF
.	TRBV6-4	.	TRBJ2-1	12	TGTGCCAGCAGTCGGGACACCAATGAGCAGTTCTTC	CASSRDTNEQFF
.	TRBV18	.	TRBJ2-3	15	TGTGCCAGCTCACCACCGTCAGGGTGGGCAGATACGCAGTATTTT	CASSPPSGWADTQYF
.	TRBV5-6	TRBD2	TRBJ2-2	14	TGTGCCAGCAGCCGCCGGGAGGGAACCGGGGAGCTGTTTTTT	CASSRREGTGELFF
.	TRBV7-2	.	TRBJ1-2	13	TGTGCCAGCAGCTCCCAGTCTAACTATGGCTACACCTTC	CASSSQSNYGYTF
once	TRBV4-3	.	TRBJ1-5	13	TGCGCCAGCAGCCAAGATTGGGGCAGGGGCCAGCATTTT	CASSQDWGRGQHF
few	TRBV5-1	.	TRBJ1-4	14	TGCGCCAGCAGCTTCGGGGGTACTAATGAAAAACTGTTTTTT	CASSFGGTNEKLFF
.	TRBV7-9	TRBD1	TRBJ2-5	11	TGTGCCAGCGGGACAGAAGAGACCCAGTACTTC	CASGTEETQYF
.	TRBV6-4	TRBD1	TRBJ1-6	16	TGTGCCAGCAGCTTCCAGCCGGGACAGGGGAATTCACCCCTCCACTTT	CASSFQPGQGNSPLHF
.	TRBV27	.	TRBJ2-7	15	TGTGCCAGCAGTCCGTACCCCGGGTCCCACTACGAGCAGTACTTC	CASSPYPGSHYEQYF
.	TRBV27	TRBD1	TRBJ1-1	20	TGTGCCAGCAGTTTAGTTGGGACAGGCTTTGCTGCAGTTACGAACACTGAAGCTTTCTTT	CASSLVGTGFAAVTNTEAFF
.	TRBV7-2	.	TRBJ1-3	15	TGTGCCAGCAGCCCCTACAGGGCCTCTGGAAACACCATATATTTT	CASSPYRASGNTIYF
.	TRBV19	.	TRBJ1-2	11	TGTGCCAGTAGTATTGCGGGGGGCTACACCTTC	CASSIAGGYTF
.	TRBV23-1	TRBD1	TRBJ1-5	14	TGCGCCAGCAGTCGGGGACAGGGAAATCAGCCCCAGCATTTT	CASSRGQGNQPQHF
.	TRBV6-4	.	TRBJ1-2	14	TGTGCCAGCAGTGCCCAAGCGGGTTATGGGGGCTACACCTTC	CASSAQAGYGGYTF
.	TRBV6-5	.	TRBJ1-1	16	TGTGCCAGCAGTTACTCGGCGGGGGCTTCGAACACTGAAGCTTTCTTT	CASSYSAGASNTEAFF
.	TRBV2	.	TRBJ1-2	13	TGTGCCAGCAATCCGGGACCGGACTATGGCTACACCTTC	CASNPGPDYGYTF